This passage covers 9 T cell receptor beta chains from one sample sequenced in a study of T cell responses to AZD1222 COVID-19 vaccine. Sequencing was performed with immunoSEQ multiplex PCR; in TCRdb, only in-frame clones are kept and a portion is missing. The data hold 110,000 or so clones, with roughly 82% observed a single time. The sequenced sample was peripheral blood, obtained on day 0 of AZD1222 vaccination. The receptors derive from an adult in good health.

This rearrangement joins TRBV7-2 to TRBJ1-5; D is undetermined. This CDR3 region has 13 residues. The germline V and J ends were trimmed by 1 base and 7 bases, with 8 bases remaining between them. The germline V gene has CDR1 SGHTA and CDR2 FQGNSA. CDR3 in DNA: TGTGCCAGCAGCTTAGAATTCAGACAGCCCCAGCATTTT. Amino acid sequence: CASSLEFRQPQHF. Supplemented by reference TRBV7-2 and TRBJ1-5, the full variable domain reads GAGVSQSPSNKVTEKGKDVELRCDPISGHTALYWYRQSLGQGLEFLIYFQGNSAPDKSGLPSDRFSAERTGGSVSTLTIQRTQQEDSAVYLCASSLEFRQPQHFGDGTRLSIL.

This clone was seen only a few times. The chain employs TRBV5-4 and TRBJ2-3; D is unclear. The CDR3 totals 13 residues. Germline CDR1 SGHNT, CDR2 YYREEE (reference sequence). Between the trimmed V and J ends, which lost 4 bases and 2 bases, there was a span of 8 bases. In nucleotides, the CDR3 is TGTGCCAGCAGCGTAAGGGTCACAGATACGCAGTATTTT. This translates into CASSVRVTDTQYF. Using reference TRBV5-4 and TRBJ2-3 for the parts outside the CDR3, the full variable domain is ETGVTQSPTHLIKTRGQQVTLRCSSQSGHNTVSWYQQALGQGPQFIFQYYREEENGRGNFPPRFSGLQFPNYSSELNVNALELDDSALYLCASSVRVTDTQYFGPGTRLTVL.

The V and J genes are TRBV4-3 and TRBJ1-2; D may be TRBD1 (6 bases). The CDR3 is 15 residues long. V was shortened by 0 bases and J by 5 bases, with 13 bases between the two germline ends. Germline V gene lookup returns CDR1 LGHNA and CDR2 YSLEER. The CDR3 here is CASSQDRQGRYGYTF. CDR3 coding DNA: TGCGCCAGCAGCCAAGATCGCCAGGGGAGGTATGGCTACACCTTC.

The chain combines TRBV11-1 with TRBJ2-3, with TRBD1 identical over 7 bases. CDR1 is SGHAT, CDR2 FQDESV, per germline (reference sequence). J lost 0 bases, V lost 5 bases, and 2 bases had no gene match. The CDR3 covers 14 residues. The CDR3 here is CASSEGQSTDTQYF. CDR3 bases: TGTGCCAGCAGCGAGGGACAGAGCACAGATACGCAGTATTTT.

The chain employs TRBV6-2 or TRBV6-3 and TRBJ2-1, with 11 nucleotides matching TRBD2. Germline V lookup: CDR1 MNHEY, CDR2 SVGEGT. J lost 14 bases, V lost 0 bases, and 6 bases had no gene match. The CDR3 loop spans 14 amino acids. CDR3 nucleotides: TGTGCCAGCAGTTACTCCCTAGCGGGGGGTGGGAAGTTCTTC. Amino acid sequence: CASSYSLAGGGKFF.

The chain uses TRBV6-2 or TRBV6-3 and TRBJ2-7, with D possibly being TRBD1 (5 bases). V dropped 4 bases and J dropped 0 bases, with 7 bases sitting between them. The CDR3 spans 13 residues. Germline lookup yields CDR1 MNHEY and CDR2 SVGEGT. CDR3 DNA sequence: TGTGCCAGCAGTTGGGGCAGCTCCTACGAGCAGTACTTC. It codes for CASSWGSSYEQYF.

V and J are TRBV11-3 and TRBJ2-1; weak D call: TRBD2 (7 bases). Germline V CDR1 and CDR2: SGHNT, YENEEA. CDR3 length: 16 residues. Trimming took 5 bases from V and 6 from J, leaving 20 bases between them. CDR3 sequence: CASSDPGGPPFNEQFF. The CDR3 DNA follows: TGTGCCAGCAGCGACCCGGGGGGCCCTCCCTTCAATGAGCAGTTCTTC.

V and J are TRBV7-6 and TRBJ2-3, with 7 bases identical to TRBD2. The CDR3 contains 17 residues. The germline V gene has CDR1 SGHVS and CDR2 FNYEAQ. J gave up 3 bases and V 4 bases, and 13 bases lay outside the gene matches. In DNA form, the CDR3 reads TGTGCCAGCAGCTCTCAGCGGGGTGGGGGGAGAACAGATACGCAGTATTTT. The encoded protein is CASSSQRGGGRTDTQYF.

This clone occurred once. The chain uses TRBV27 and TRBJ2-1, with 12 bases identical to TRBD1. In germline, CDR1 is MNHEY, CDR2 SMNVEV (reference sequence). Trimming cost V 6 bases and J 7 bases; bases outside gene matches: 7. The CDR3 length is 15 residues. Here the CDR3 reads CASSPGTGGRNEQFF. CDR3 sequence (DNA): TGTGCCAGCAGCCCCGGGACAGGGGGCCGTAATGAGCAGTTCTTC.